The T cell receptor (beta chain) under discussion was sequenced for a study of blood T cells in healthy people across ages (dated by TCRdb to 2015 to 2017). Regarding the research as a whole: In model experiments, template switching captured about one uniquely barcoded TCR beta cDNA molecule for every two T cells. To track age-related changes in TCR beta repertoire diversity, the study relied on deep sequencing normalized with unique cDNA molecular identifiers. Four age groups were formed from the donors: young (average roughly 15 years), middle-aged (around 37), aged (under 70) and long-lived (more than 75). To avoid experimental bias, donors of different ages were randomly spread across the sequencing lanes. The study analyzed two additional independent replicas of 1 million unique cDNA reads from the same blood draw for two donors, one aged 18 to 30 and one aged 80 or older. The investigation overall reported the following: As age increased, observed TCR beta diversity per million T cells dropped in a roughly linear way, and a significant reduction was already evident by age approximately 40. Because profiling used bulk unsorted PBMCs, naive and antigen-experienced compartments could not be compared conclusively. Compared with the aged group, the long-lived group had more naive CD4+ T cells, fewer expanded clones and increased TCR diversity, a pattern suggesting age selection. Estimates of total diversity from one million sequenced T cells were regarded as lower bounds and underestimates. There was a strong correlation between observed TCR beta diversity and the percentage of naive T cells measured by flow cytometry. Because the CMV infection status of the donors was unknown, age-related changes in expanded clonotypes may potentially have been confounded.

Libraries were built with 5' RACE. The run used an Illumina HiSeq 2500. A second about 7 to 12 cycle PCR used a sample-barcoded 5' primer and a J-beta primer mix. Each TCR beta cDNA molecule received a unique molecular identifier from a template-switch 5' adaptor carrying 12 random nucleotides. Each sample yielded at least 3 million CDR3-containing paired-end reads. All of the RNA was converted into first-strand cDNA using the Mint cDNA synthesis kit, with a TRBC-specific oligonucleotide serving as the primer. After uracil-DNA glycosylase treatment, a first 18-cycle PCR used universal primers M1SS and BC2_uni_R on all cDNA. On the authors' methods: For normalization, 1 million high-quality reads, each with a distinct molecular identifier, were randomly selected from each sample. Instead of being binned into consensus sequences, reads with shared molecular identifiers were discarded. MiTCR, set to a Q25 quality threshold and the strictest error-elimination algorithm, was used for CDR3 identification, clonotype clustering and error correction. A nonparametric unseen species model using Euler transformation provided a lower-bound estimate of total TCR beta diversity. In-frame beta chains were kept once TCRdb had trimmed the public reads at Q25 with fastp and called clones with MiXCR. Here each entry gathers all rows of one CDR3 protein and keeps the most common genes and DNA. In this record, the V and J calls reflect TCRdb's handling and not the investigators' own analysis. This sample lists about 970,000 distinct CDR3 sequences; just over 50% were detected once. The ten top clones hold about 20% of the sample.

The donors were under 40 Caucasian individuals from Russia, aged roughly 6 to 90 years, who were systemically healthy. Each donor gave about 9.2 milliliters of peripheral blood, drawn into EDTA-treated Vacutainer tubes. PBMCs were isolated by Ficoll-Paque density-gradient centrifugation, with at least 6 million obtained per sample. Trizol reagent was used to extract total RNA from the PBMCs, yielding at least 5 micrograms per sample. Naive CD45RAhigh/CD27high T cell percentages were measured by flow cytometry on a PBMC aliquot from every donor. The CDR3 contains 14 residues, cysteine and phenylalanine counted. The read is trimmed to its CDR3 DNA, 42 bases read in frame from base 1. V and J lose 1 base and 3 bases, and a span of 9 bases separates them. Based on the germline V gene (reference sequence), the CDR1 and CDR2 sequences are LGHDT and YNNKEL. Notes on this clonotype: Its specific antigen is unknown. Base qualities were left out, and no much larger clone turns up one base away.

The chain employs TRBV3-1 and TRBJ2-5; the D gene remains uncertain. This TCR was sampled from a woman aged 60-70 years in good health. The sequenced sample was blood. At the DNA level, the sequence is TGTGCCAGCAGCCAAGCCCTCCGTGAAGAGACCCAGTACTTC. Its translation reads: CASSQALREETQYF.